Listed here are 5 T cell receptor beta chains from one sample, sequenced in a study of blood T cell repertoires in COVID-19. Some clones are missing from TCRdb's copy, which holds only in-frame ones; the method was immunoSEQ multiplex PCR. This table holds approximately 71,000 clones, roughly 82% found once. Sequenced material: peripheral blood. The receptors come from a woman aged 80 or over with acute or convalescent COVID-19.

The V gene is TRBV3-1 (or the pseudogene TRBV3-2), the J gene TRBJ2-7; TRBD1 agrees at 10 bases. Losses at the gene ends were 1 base for V and 3 bases for J; bases not matched to a gene: 9. There are 17 residues in the CDR3. Germline V lookup: CDR1 LGHDT, CDR2 YNNKEL (reference sequence). This CDR3 reads CASSQGGSGTGVYEQYF. The CDR3 DNA reads TGTGCCAGCAGCCAAGGGGGATCCGGGACAGGGGTCTACGAGCAGTACTTC.

This clone has only one observation. The rearrangement links TRBV19 to TRBJ2-1, with a tentative D call TRBD1 (5 bases). Germline assignment: CDR1 LNHDA and CDR2 SQIVND (reference sequence). The V end was cut by 1 base, the J end by 0 bases, with 7 bases between. This CDR3 region has 15 residues. CDR3 sequence reads: CASSIGQGSYNEQFF. CDR3 nucleotide sequence: TGTGCCAGTAGTATAGGCCAGGGCTCCTACAATGAGCAGTTCTTC. Based on the CDR3 plus reference TRBV19 and TRBJ2-1, the full variable domain is DGGITQSPKYLFRKEGQNVTLSCEQNLNHDAMYWYRQDPGQGLRLIYYSQIVNDFQKGDIAEGYSVSREKKESFPLTVTSAQKNPTAFYLCASSIGQGSYNEQFFGPGTRLTVL.

The CDR3 loop reads CASTQGGGNQPQHF. The DNA for the CDR3 is TGTGCCAGCACCCAGGGAGGCGGCAATCAGCCCCAGCATTTT. This chain uses TRBV2 with TRBJ1-5; possible D gene TRBD1, 5 bases. V lost 7 bases to trimming and J lost 2 bases, with 12 bases between them. The CDR3 sequence is 14 residues long. Per germline, CDR1 SNHLY and CDR2 FYNNEI.

This rearrangement joins TRBV5-4 to TRBJ2-3, with 13 positions matching TRBD2. This CDR3 contains 15 residues. V gave up 4 bases and J gave up 4 bases; unmatched junction bases: 3. CDR1 SGHNT and CDR2 YYREEE come from the germline V gene (reference sequence). The CDR3 bases are TGTGCCAGCAGCCCAGGACTAGCGGGAGCAGATACGCAGTATTTT. It yields the protein CASSPGLAGADTQYF.

This chain connects TRBV25-1 to TRBJ1-1; 8 bases match TRBD1. CDR1 and CDR2 (germline): MGHDK, SYGVNS. There are 15 residues in the CDR3. V was pared by 1 base and J by 3 bases, with 4 bases of the junction left unmatched. CDR3 sequence reads: CASSESSGGHTEAFF. CDR3 bases: TGTGCCAGCAGTGAATCTTCAGGGGGCCACACTGAAGCTTTCTTT.